These 18 T cell receptor beta chains were sequenced from one sample in a study of T cells in Graves' hyperthyroidism and ophthalmopathy. The source material, RNA transcripts, was used to amplify TCR beta CDR3 regions. HTBI primers were the set used in a first-round RT-PCR of the TCR CDR3. TCRdb independently ran MiXCR on the multiplex PCR reads; one entry per CDR3 protein. The sample comprises 500,000 to 750,000 distinct CDR3 sequences, 14% of which are singletons, and less than 9% rests with the top ten. The material sequenced was blood. Receptors originate from a young woman with Graves' ophthalmopathy.

There are a few counts of this clonotype. V gene TRBV18 combines with J gene TRBJ1-6; possible D gene TRBD1, 5 bases. V was cut by 4 bases and J by 7 bases, with 17 bases left in between. CDR3 size: 16 residues. The germline CDR1 and CDR2 sequences are KGHSH and LQKENI. The CDR3 DNA follows: TGTGCCAGCTCACTCTATGTTGGACAAGAAAATTCACCCCTCCACTTT. Residues: CASSLYVGQENSPLHF.

The sample holds a few counts of this clonotype. The chain couples TRBV9 to TRBJ2-7; TRBD2 agrees at 11 bases. Germline CDR1 reads SGDLS; CDR2 reads YYNGEE. This CDR3 comprises 12 residues. CDR3 bases: TGTGGTATACTAGCGGGAGTGAGCGAGCAGTACTTC. This translates into CGILAGVSEQYF.

This clonotype was detected ten times or more. The CDR3 sequence: CASNPGARPNEQFF. Here the CDR3 DNA reads TGTGCCAGCAACCCCGGGGCTAGGCCCAATGAGCAGTTCTTC. J is TRBJ2-1 and V is TRBV28, with D perhaps assigned TRBD1 or TRBD2 (5 bases each). This CDR3 spans 14 amino acids. The ends were cut back, 7 bases at V and 6 bases at J, with 16 bases in the middle. Germline V gene lookup returns CDR1 MDHEN and CDR2 SYDVKM.

This clonotype showed up just a few times. This chain links TRBV5-6 with TRBJ2-2; D remains unclear. Germline V gene sequence: CDR1 SGHDT, CDR2 YYEEEE. The CDR3 length is 16 residues. V shed 0 bases and J shed 4 bases, with 13 bases lying between them. CDR3 nucleotides: TGTGCCAGCAGCTTGGGACACCTAATGGGCACCGGGGAGCTGTTTTTT. It codes for CASSLGHLMGTGELFF.

The table lists this clonotype with a few counts. V and J are TRBV7-2 and TRBJ2-7; TRBD1 matches 10 bases. V gave up 7 bases and J gave up 3 bases; unmatched junction bases: 6. This CDR3 region has 14 residues. From germline, CDR1 is SGHTA and CDR2 FQGNSA. The CDR3 DNA reads as TGTGCCAGCACCGGCCGGGACAGGGGCTACGAGCAGTACTTC. Its translation is CASTGRDRGYEQYF.

This clonotype appeared many times. The chain combines TRBV19 with TRBJ2-3, with D perhaps TRBD1 (5 bases). Germline CDR1 LNHDA, CDR2 SQIVND (reference sequence). With 7 bases removed from V and 2 bases from J, the gap between germline ends came to 13 bases. This CDR3 is built from 14 residues. The chain's CDR3 is CASNLGLPTDTQYF. The CDR3 nucleotides are TGTGCCAGTAATCTGGGGCTCCCCACAGATACGCAGTATTTT.

The gene calls are TRBV4-1 and TRBJ2-3; 9 bases agree with TRBD2. V lost 0 bases and J lost 7; bases outside the gene matches: 5. The CDR3 has 15 residues. In germline, CDR1 is MGHRA, CDR2 YSYEKL. The CDR3 DNA reads TGCGCCAGCAGCCAAGATAGCGGGAGCGTGAATACGCAGTATTTT. It codes for CASSQDSGSVNTQYF.

Ten or more counts support this clonotype. The CDR3 DNA sequence: TGTGCCATCAGTGTGCGGGACCGAAGCTCCTACAATGAGCAGTTCTTC. Translation: CAISVRDRSSYNEQFF. V is TRBV10-3 and J is TRBJ2-1; D is perhaps TRBD2 (6 bases). Germline loops: CDR1 ENHRY, CDR2 SYGVKD. The CDR3 covers 16 residues. Trimming left V 4 bases short and J 0 bases short, with 13 bases between.

This clonotype occurred many times. The chain carries TRBV30 and TRBJ2-1, with 15 bases lining up with TRBD2. CDR1 and CDR2 (germline): GTSNPN, SVGIG (reference sequence). With V trimmed by 8 bases and J by 8 bases, 4 bases remained unmatched. This CDR3 has 13 residues. Written as DNA, the CDR3 is TGTGCCCGTGGGACTAGCGGGAGGTATGAGCAGTTCTTC. Translating it yields CARGTSGRYEQFF.

This clonotype was picked up a small number of times. This chain uses TRBV14 with TRBJ2-2; 13 bases fit TRBD2. The J segment lost 5 bases and the V segment lost 3 bases, leaving 6 bases of the junction unmatched. Germline V gene lookup returns CDR1 SGHDN and CDR2 FVKESK. The CDR3 totals 17 residues. This CDR3 reads CASSQWTSGSRTGELFF. The DNA for the CDR3 is TGTGCCAGCAGCCAGTGGACTAGCGGGAGTAGGACCGGGGAGCTGTTTTTT.

This clonotype was picked up many times. This rearrangement joins TRBV7-8 to TRBJ2-1, with 8 bases identical to TRBD2. The CDR3 loop spans 15 amino acids. V dropped 5 bases and J dropped 5; count of bases not matched to a gene: 8. Per germline, CDR1 SGHVS and CDR2 FQNEAQ. The chain's CDR3 is CASSPREGPNNEQFF. The CDR3 nucleotides are TGTGCCAGCAGCCCCCGGGAGGGGCCAAACAATGAGCAGTTCTTC.

This clonotype was detected only a few times. The chain has TRBV24-1 and TRBJ2-7; 7 bases match TRBD2. In germline, CDR1 is KGHDR, CDR2 SFDVKD. Trimming at V came to 2 bases and at J to 5 bases, leaving 14 bases not matched to a gene. The CDR3 has 17 amino acids. CDR3 DNA sequence: TGTGCCACCAGTGATTCGGCTGGTGCGGGCGGGAGCCACGAGCAGTACTTC. This translates into CATSDSAGAGGSHEQYF.

The sample holds many counts of this clonotype. J is TRBJ1-1 and V is TRBV2, with D tentatively TRBD1 (5 bases). The CDR3 sequence is 17 residues long. From germline, CDR1 is SNHLY and CDR2 FYNNEI. V shed 7 bases and J shed 1 base, with 22 bases lying between them. The CDR3 sequence is CASKPRQLTRPNTEAFF. As DNA, the CDR3 is TGTGCCAGCAAGCCCCGACAGCTTACACGGCCGAACACTGAAGCTTTCTTT.

This clonotype was found many times. V usage is TRBV7-9 and J usage is TRBJ2-7; D remains unclear. This CDR3 contains 14 residues. V was clipped by 3 bases and J by 2 bases, with 11 bases between them. In germline, CDR1 is SEHNR, CDR2 FQNEAQ (reference sequence). In DNA, the CDR3 is TGTGCCAGCAGCTTTGGTGCGGATCCCTACGAGCAGTACTTC. Its translation: CASSFGADPYEQYF.

This clonotype was seen ten or more times. J is TRBJ2-7 and V is TRBV30; weak D call: TRBD1 (6 bases). The V gene's germline CDR1 is GTSNPN and CDR2 SVGIG (reference sequence). Trimming took 1 base from V and 5 from J, leaving 12 bases between them. There are 13 residues in the CDR3. The DNA of the CDR3 is TGTGCCTGGAGTGGACAGGCAGTCGACGAGCAGTACTTC. As protein: CAWSGQAVDEQYF.

This chain links TRBV10-3 with TRBJ2-7, with TRBD1 as a possible D gene (6 bases). The germline V gene has CDR1 ENHRY and CDR2 SYGVKD. With 3 bases removed from V and 2 bases from J, the gap between germline ends came to 23 bases. The CDR3 has 18 residues. CDR3 protein: CAISDKGDRLPFPYEQYF. As DNA, the CDR3 is TGTGCCATCAGTGATAAGGGAGACAGGTTGCCTTTCCCCTACGAGCAGTACTTC.

This clonotype was seen at least ten times. This rearrangement joins TRBV6-1 to TRBJ1-1; D perhaps matches TRBD1 (5 bases). V lost 6 bases and J 3 bases, leaving 17 bases between the germline ends. The CDR3 spans 15 residues. Germline CDR1 reads MNHNS; CDR2 reads SASEGT. For the CDR3, the DNA is TGTGCCAGCAGGCAGGGATTCGGGGCGGACACTGAAGCTTTCTTT. Its protein product is CASRQGFGADTEAFF.

This clonotype was picked up a small number of times. V and J are TRBV7-6 and TRBJ2-3; D unresolved. CDR1 and CDR2 from the germline V gene are SGHVS and FNYEAQ. The CDR3 extends over 17 amino acids. Trimming left V 3 bases short and J 0 bases short, with 16 bases between. CDR3 loop: CASSFLPIPPSTDTQYF. CDR3 DNA sequence: TGTGCCAGCAGCTTCCTACCCATACCTCCGAGCACAGATACGCAGTATTTT.